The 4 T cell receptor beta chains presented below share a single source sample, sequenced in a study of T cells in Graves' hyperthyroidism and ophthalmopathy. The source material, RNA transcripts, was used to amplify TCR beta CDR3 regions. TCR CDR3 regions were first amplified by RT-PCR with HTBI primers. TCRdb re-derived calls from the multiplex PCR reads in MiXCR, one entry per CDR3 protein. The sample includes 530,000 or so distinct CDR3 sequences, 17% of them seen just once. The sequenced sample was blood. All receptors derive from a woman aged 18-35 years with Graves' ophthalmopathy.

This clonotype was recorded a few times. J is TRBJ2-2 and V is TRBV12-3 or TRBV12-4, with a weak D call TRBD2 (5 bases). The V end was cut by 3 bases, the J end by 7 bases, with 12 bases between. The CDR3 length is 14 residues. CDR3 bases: TGTGCCAGCAGTTTCCCCCAGCGGCGCGGGGAGCTGTTTTTT. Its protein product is CASSFPQRRGELFF.

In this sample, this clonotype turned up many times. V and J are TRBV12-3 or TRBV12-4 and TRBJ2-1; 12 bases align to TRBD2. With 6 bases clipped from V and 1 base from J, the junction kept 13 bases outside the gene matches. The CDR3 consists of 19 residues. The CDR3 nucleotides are TGTGCCAGCAGGAGGGGGCCTGGGACTAGCGGGCGTTCCTACAATGAGCAGTTCTTC. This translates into CASRRGPGTSGRSYNEQFF.

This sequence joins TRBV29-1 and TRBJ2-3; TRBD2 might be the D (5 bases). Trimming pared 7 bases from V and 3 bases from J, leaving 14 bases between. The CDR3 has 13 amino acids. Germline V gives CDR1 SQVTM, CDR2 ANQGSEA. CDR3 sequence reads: CSAERAGTDTQYF. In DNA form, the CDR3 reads TGCAGCGCCGAGAGGGCCGGGACAGATACGCAGTATTTT.

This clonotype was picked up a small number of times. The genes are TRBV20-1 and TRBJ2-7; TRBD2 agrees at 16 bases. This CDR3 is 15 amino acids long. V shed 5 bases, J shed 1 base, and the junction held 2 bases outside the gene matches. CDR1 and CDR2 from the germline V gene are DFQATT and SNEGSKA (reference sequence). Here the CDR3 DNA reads TGCAGTGCTGGGACTAGCGGGAGGGTGTCCTACGAGCAGTACTTC. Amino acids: CSAGTSGRVSYEQYF.